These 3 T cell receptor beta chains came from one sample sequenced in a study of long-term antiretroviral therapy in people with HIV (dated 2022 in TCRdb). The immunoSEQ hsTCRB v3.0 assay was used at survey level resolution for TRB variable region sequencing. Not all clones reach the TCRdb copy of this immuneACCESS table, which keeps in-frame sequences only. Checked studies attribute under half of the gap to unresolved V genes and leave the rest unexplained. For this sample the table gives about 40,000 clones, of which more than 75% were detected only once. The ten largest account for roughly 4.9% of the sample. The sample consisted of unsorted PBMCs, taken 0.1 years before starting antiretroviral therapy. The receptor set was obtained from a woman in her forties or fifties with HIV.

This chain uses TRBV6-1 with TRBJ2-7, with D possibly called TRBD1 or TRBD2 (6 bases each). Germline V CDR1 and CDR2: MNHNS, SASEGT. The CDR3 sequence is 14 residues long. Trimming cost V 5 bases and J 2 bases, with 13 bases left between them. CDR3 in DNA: TGTGCCAGCAGTCTCGAGAGGGGGGCCTACGAGCAGTACTTC. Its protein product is CASSLERGAYEQYF.

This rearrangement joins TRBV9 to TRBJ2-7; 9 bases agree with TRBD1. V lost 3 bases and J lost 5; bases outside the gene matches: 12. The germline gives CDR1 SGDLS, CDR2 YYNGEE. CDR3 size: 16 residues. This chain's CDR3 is CASSARGQGKKNEQYF. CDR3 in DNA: TGTGCCAGCAGCGCGAGAGGACAGGGGAAGAAAAACGAGCAGTACTTC.

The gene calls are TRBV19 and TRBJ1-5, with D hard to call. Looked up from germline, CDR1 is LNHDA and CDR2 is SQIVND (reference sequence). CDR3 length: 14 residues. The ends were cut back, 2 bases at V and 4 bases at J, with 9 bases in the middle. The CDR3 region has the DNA TGTGCCAGTAGTATACCGGGAGAAAATCAGCCCCAGCATTTT. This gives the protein CASSIPGENQPQHF.